The present entry profiles one T cell receptor (beta chain) with its context. The antigen is unknown. Prepared TCR beta cDNA libraries contained unique molecular identifiers. Input of roughly 1 to 11 million T cells yielded a few hundred thousand cDNA molecules. TCRdb redid the calling of the PCR reads with MiXCR, one entry per CDR3 protein. This sample yields a few hundred thousand distinct CDR3 sequences, of which around a third are seen a single time; 6% belongs to the top ten. This sample was taken from a study of post-analysis software for immune sequencing data. Across the study: The disease courses covered relapsing-remitting, secondary progressive and progressive-relapsing multiple sclerosis. Broader study findings: Analysis by F measure revealed that same-batch samples clustered strongly together. Relative to controls, patients had 4 or 5 TRBV segments at higher frequency, with TRBV5-6, TRBV5-1 and TRBV20-1 among these.

This CDR3 is built from 15 residues. Germline CDR1 and CDR2: MGHRA and YSYEKL. The V and J ends lost 0 bases and 9 bases respectively, with 15 bases between them. Sequencing was carried out using blood. The chain combines TRBV4-1 with TRBJ1-5; D uncertain. The clonotype originates from a girl aged 2 to 17 with multiple sclerosis. The CDR3 protein is CASSQDRPSDRPQHF. The CDR3 DNA is TGCGCCAGCAGCCAAGATCGTCCTTCCGATAGGCCCCAGCATTTT.